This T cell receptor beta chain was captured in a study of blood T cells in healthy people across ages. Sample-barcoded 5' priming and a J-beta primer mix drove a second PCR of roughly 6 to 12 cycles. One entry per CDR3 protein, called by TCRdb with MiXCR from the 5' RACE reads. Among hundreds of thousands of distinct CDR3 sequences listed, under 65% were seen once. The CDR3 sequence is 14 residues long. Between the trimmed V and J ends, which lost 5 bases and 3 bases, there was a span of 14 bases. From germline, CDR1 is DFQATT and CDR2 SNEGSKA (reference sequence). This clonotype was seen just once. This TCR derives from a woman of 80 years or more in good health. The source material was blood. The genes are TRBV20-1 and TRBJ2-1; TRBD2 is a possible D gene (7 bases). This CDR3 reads CSARRGAGYNEQFF. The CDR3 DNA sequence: TGCAGTGCTCGACGGGGGGCGGGCTACAATGAGCAGTTCTTC.